These 29 T cell receptor beta chains were all obtained from the same sample, sequenced in a study of cytomegalovirus exposure and HLA in healthy donors. Primers for the PCR totalled 60 Vbeta and 13 Jbeta. This table comes from immunoSEQ multiplex PCR, and its TCRdb copy is limited to in-frame clones, with some not included. This table has 200,000 to 250,000 clones, roughly 80% appearing once. The sample comprised PBMCs. The receptors here all came from a girl aged 2-10 years in good health and CMV-seronegative.

This chain joins TRBV7-9 and TRBJ1-1; tentatively, D is TRBD1 (5 bases). Trimming left V 5 bases short and J 0 bases short, with 10 bases between. The germline V gene encodes CDR1 SEHNR and CDR2 FQNEAQ (reference sequence). CDR3 length: 14 residues. The CDR3 is CASSPGLLNTEAFF. CDR3 sequence (DNA): TGTGCCAGCAGCCCGGGACTGTTGAACACTGAAGCTTTCTTT.

This clone has just one count. The chain employs TRBV28 and TRBJ2-3; tentatively, D is TRBD2 (6 bases). CDR1 is MDHEN and CDR2 is SYDVKM in the germline V gene. Trimming cost V 8 bases and J 1 base, with 10 bases left between them. This CDR3 spans 13 amino acids. The CDR3 region has the DNA TGTGCCAGCTCGAAGCGGGGCACAGATACGCAGTATTTT. Protein: CASSKRGTDTQYF.

V gene TRBV25-1 combines with J gene TRBJ2-1; no clear D gene. The V gene's germline CDR1 is MGHDK and CDR2 SYGVNS. Between the trimmed V and J ends, which lost 2 bases and 5 bases, there was a span of 10 bases. This CDR3 has 14 residues. This CDR3 is CASSELESHNEQFF. CDR3 DNA: TGTGCCAGCAGTGAACTCGAGAGCCACAATGAGCAGTTCTTC.

The chain couples TRBV7-9 to TRBJ2-1, with 14 bases identical to TRBD2. CDR1 is SEHNR, CDR2 FQNEAQ, per germline (reference sequence). The ends lost 2 bases at V and 7 bases at J; junction bases unmatched: 13. The CDR3 runs 19 residues. The CDR3 DNA reads as TGTGCCAGCAGCTTATCGGGACTAGCGGGAGCAAGCATGGTAAATGAGCAGTTCTTC. Protein product: CASSLSGLAGASMVNEQFF.

This chain connects TRBV5-1 to TRBJ2-2; D unresolved. V lost 5 bases and J lost 6, with 14 bases in between. Germline values: CDR1 SGHRS, CDR2 YFSETQ. CDR3 length equals 14 residues. CDR3 coding DNA: TGCGCCAGCAGTCGAGAGCCTCAGGCCGGGGAGCTGTTTTTT. Its translation is CASSREPQAGELFF.

The chain couples TRBV4-1 to TRBJ1-5; 7 positions agree with TRBD1. Germline CDR1 reads MGHRA; CDR2 reads YSYEKL. Trimming at V came to 6 bases and at J to 0 bases, leaving 8 bases not matched to a gene. The CDR3 is 16 residues long. The CDR3 DNA follows: TGCGCCAGCAGACCCTCCTGGACAGGTAGCAATCAGCCCCAGCATTTT. Translation: CASRPSWTGSNQPQHF.

The chain employs TRBV7-9 and TRBJ2-3, with D maybe TRBD2 (5 bases). V lost 8 bases and J lost 8, with 23 bases in between. Germline V gene sequence: CDR1 SEHNR, CDR2 FQNEAQ (reference sequence). CDR3 size: 15 residues. The CDR3 DNA reads TGTGCCAGCCCTCCAGCCGGGATCCGGCTCGTTACGCAGTATTTT. Protein product: CASPPAGIRLVTQYF.

The rearrangement links TRBV27 to TRBJ2-1; 7 positions agree with TRBD2. Germline-derived CDR1 and CDR2 are MNHEY and SMNVEV (reference sequence). V gave up 3 bases and J gave up 8 bases; unmatched junction bases: 7. CDR3 size: 14 residues. The CDR3 here is CASSLAGVKDEQFF. CDR3 coding DNA: TGTGCCAGCAGTTTGGCGGGGGTTAAGGATGAGCAGTTCTTC.

A few counts support this clone. The chain is built from TRBV6-6 and TRBJ2-7; D is perhaps TRBD2 (6 bases). Germline V lookup: CDR1 MNHNY, CDR2 SVGAGI (reference sequence). This CDR3 is built from 13 residues. With 2 bases removed from V and 9 bases from J, the gap between germline ends came to 14 bases. CDR3 DNA: TGTGCCAGCAGTTACGGGACGCCCGGGGGGCAGTACTTC. It translates to CASSYGTPGGQYF.

The CDR3 spells CASSYSGEYGNYGYTF. The CDR3 region has the DNA TGTGCCAGCAGTTACTCAGGGGAATATGGTAACTATGGCTACACCTTC. The J gene is TRBJ1-2, the V gene TRBV6-5; D might be TRBD1 (5 bases). The CDR3 is 16 amino acids. Germline loops: CDR1 MNHEY, CDR2 SVGAGI. The V end lost 0 bases, the J end lost 1 base, and 12 bases lay between the germline ends.

The rearrangement uses TRBV30 and TRBJ1-5; D uncertain. The CDR3 runs 13 residues. V lost 2 bases and J lost 2, with 7 bases in between. Germline-derived CDR1 and CDR2 are GTSNPN and SVGIG (reference sequence). The CDR3 DNA reads as TGTGCCTGGAGTCCGGAGGGCAATCAGCCCCAGCATTTT. Translation gives CAWSPEGNQPQHF.

The chain recombines TRBV14 with TRBJ1-4; D gene unclear. This CDR3 comprises 13 residues. Germline CDR1 and CDR2: SGHDN and FVKESK. Between the trimmed V and J ends, which lost 3 bases and 11 bases, there was a span of 13 bases. CDR3: CASSHLEKHKLFF. In nucleotides, the CDR3 is TGTGCCAGCAGCCACCTAGAGAAGCATAAACTGTTTTTT.

The CDR3 nucleotides are TGTGCCAGCTCAGTAACAGGGGCTGAAAACACCATATATTTT. The encoded protein is CASSVTGAENTIYF. The rearrangement uses TRBV18 and TRBJ1-3, with 7 nucleotides matching TRBD1. The V segment lost 5 bases and the J segment 6 bases; nucleotides outside the gene matches: 7. Germline assignment: CDR1 KGHSH and CDR2 LQKENI. CDR3 length: 14 residues.

The rearrangement joins TRBV5-1 to TRBJ2-5; 11 bases are a match to TRBD2. Looked up from germline, CDR1 is SGHRS and CDR2 is YFSETQ. This CDR3 region has 16 residues. The trim removed 0 bases at V and 0 bases at J, leaving 1 base unmatched. The chain's CDR3 is CASSLGTSGYQETQYF. The CDR3 DNA follows: TGCGCCAGCAGCTTGGGGACTAGCGGGTACCAAGAGACCCAGTACTTC.

This clone was seen a few times. The V call is TRBV11-3, the J call TRBJ2-1, with D possibly being TRBD1 (5 bases). With 6 bases removed from V and 4 bases from J, the gap between germline ends came to 10 bases. The CDR3 consists of 13 residues. Germline lookup yields CDR1 SGHNT and CDR2 YENEEA. The chain's CDR3 is CASRRTPYNEQFF. Written as DNA, the CDR3 is TGTGCCAGCAGAAGGACACCTTACAATGAGCAGTTCTTC.

The V call is TRBV14, the J call TRBJ2-5; TRBD2 aligns across 10 bases. The CDR3 covers 15 residues. CDR1 and CDR2 from the germline V gene are SGHDN and FVKESK. J gave up 5 bases and V 6 bases, and 9 bases lay outside the gene matches. In nucleotides, the CDR3 is TGTGCCAGCAGTCGTAGCGGGGGGACTGGGGAGACCCAGTACTTC. It yields the protein CASSRSGGTGETQYF.

V gene TRBV4-1 combines with J gene TRBJ2-7; 12 bases line up with TRBD2. CDR1 is MGHRA, CDR2 YSYEKL, per germline. The CDR3 runs to 17 residues. Losses at the gene ends were 1 base for V and 0 bases for J; bases not matched to a gene: 4. CDR3 residues: CASSQGATSGSSYEQYF. The CDR3 DNA reads as TGCGCCAGCAGCCAAGGGGCGACTAGCGGGAGCTCCTACGAGCAGTACTTC.

The CDR3 nucleotides are TGTGCCAGCAGTGTGGACACCCTAAAGAATCAGCCCCAGCATTTT. Residues: CASSVDTLKNQPQHF. The V call is TRBV2, the J call TRBJ1-5; TRBD1 is a possible D gene (5 bases). Germline V gene data show CDR1 as SNHLY and CDR2 as FYNNEI. CDR3 length equals 15 residues. V gave up 4 bases and J gave up 4 bases, with 14 bases separating them.

CDR3 residues: CASSLLAGGGNEQFF. In nucleotides, the CDR3 is TGCGCCAGCAGCTTATTAGCGGGGGGCGGCAATGAGCAGTTCTTC. This chain connects TRBV5-1 to TRBJ2-1; 10 bases are a match to TRBD2. Per the germline V gene, CDR1 is SGHRS and CDR2 is YFSETQ. V lost 2 bases, J lost 6 bases, and 5 bases stayed unmatched. The CDR3 sequence is 15 residues long.

The V gene is TRBV30, the J gene TRBJ2-3; 9 nucleotides match TRBD1. Germline V CDR1 and CDR2: GTSNPN, SVGIG (reference sequence). The CDR3 consists of 15 residues. Trimming took 3 bases from V and 0 from J; bases not matched to a gene: 4. Here the CDR3 DNA reads TGTGCCTGGAGGGGGACAGGGTTTAGCACAGATACGCAGTATTTT. It encodes CAWRGTGFSTDTQYF.

The chain carries TRBV7-9 and TRBJ2-7; D ambiguous. V was pared by 2 bases and J by 2 bases, with 13 bases between. The CDR3 runs to 15 residues. Germline V gene data show CDR1 as SEHNR and CDR2 as FQNEAQ (reference sequence). Written as DNA, the CDR3 is TGTGCCAGCAGCTTACCCCGCGGCGAAACCTACGAGCAGTACTTC. Encoded protein: CASSLPRGETYEQYF.

The V and J genes are TRBV6-5 and TRBJ1-5; unclear D gene. Per germline, CDR1 MNHEY and CDR2 SVGAGI. V lost 7 bases and J 2 bases, leaving 6 bases between the germline ends. The CDR3 is made up of 12 amino acids. The CDR3 spells CASTTGNQPQHF. The CDR3 DNA follows: TGTGCCAGCACCACGGGCAATCAGCCCCAGCATTTT.

Only a few counts were recorded for this clone. V usage is TRBV27 and J usage is TRBJ2-7; 9 positions match TRBD1. With V trimmed by 2 bases and J by 6 bases, 2 bases remained unmatched. Looked up from germline, CDR1 is MNHEY and CDR2 is SMNVEV (reference sequence). This CDR3 has 13 amino acids. CDR3 region: CASSLTGGREQYF. Here the CDR3 DNA reads TGTGCCAGCAGTTTAACAGGGGGCCGCGAGCAGTACTTC.

This clone was seen a handful of times. The chain recombines TRBV11-2 with TRBJ2-7; D is perhaps TRBD1 (6 bases). The germline V gene has CDR1 SGHAT and CDR2 FQNNGV. Between the trimmed V and J ends, which lost 5 bases and 2 bases, there was a span of 16 bases. This CDR3 is 15 amino acids long. DNA of the CDR3: TGTGCCAGCAGCCAGGGGCTAGACCTCCCCTACGAGCAGTACTTC. This gives the protein CASSQGLDLPYEQYF.

The chain combines TRBV5-1 with TRBJ2-5; a possible D gene is TRBD1 (6 bases). With the DNA end fitting TRBJ2-7 better, the J assignment may be wrong. From germline, CDR1 is SGHRS and CDR2 YFSETQ. The CDR3 runs 16 residues. The CDR3 spells CASSNWGPPSSYEQYF. The CDR3 DNA is TGCGCCAGCAGCAATTGGGGGCCCCCCAGCTCCTACGAGCAGTACTTC.

This chain links TRBV27 with TRBJ2-7; TRBD2 matches 7 bases. After removal of 2 bases from V and 5 bases from J, the junction contained 12 bases not matched to a gene. This CDR3 has 16 residues. Germline V gene lookup returns CDR1 MNHEY and CDR2 SMNVEV (reference sequence). The CDR3 reads CASSLTPLREPHEQYF. CDR3 bases: TGTGCCAGCAGTTTAACCCCGTTGCGGGAGCCACACGAGCAGTACTTC.

The chain employs TRBV6-5 and TRBJ1-5; D is unclear. Germline CDR1 MNHEY, CDR2 SVGAGI. V lost 6 bases and J lost 1, with 7 bases in between. CDR3 length: 13 amino acids. The DNA for the CDR3 is TGTGCCAGCAGCGACATGAGCAATCAGCCCCAGCATTTT. This encodes CASSDMSNQPQHF.

The chain carries TRBV19 and TRBJ2-2; D remains unclear. Between the trimmed V and J ends, which lost 5 bases and 4 bases, there was a span of 11 bases. The CDR3 consists of 14 residues. CDR1 and CDR2 (germline): LNHDA, SQIVND (reference sequence). CDR3 sequence: CASSARGFTGELFF. CDR3 DNA sequence: TGTGCCAGTAGTGCAAGAGGATTCACCGGGGAGCTGTTTTTT.

The rearrangement uses TRBV6-6 and TRBJ1-2, with D hard to call. CDR3 size: 13 residues. Germline-derived CDR1 and CDR2 are MNHNY and SVGAGI (reference sequence). Trimming took 0 bases from V and 8 from J, leaving 10 bases between them. CDR3 coding DNA: TGTGCCAGCAGTTACTCTATGTTTTCGGGCTACACCTTC. Translation gives CASSYSMFSGYTF.